Below are 26 T cell receptor beta chains sequenced from a single sample in a study of T cells in Graves' hyperthyroidism and ophthalmopathy. Amplification yielded TCR beta CDR3 regions, with RNA transcripts as the source. A first-round RT-PCR of the TCR CDR3 used the HTBI primer set. TCRdb ran MiXCR on the multiplex PCR reads and lists one entry per CDR3 protein. This sample has approximately 720,000 distinct CDR3 sequences, with roughly a sixth found just once. The sequencing sample was made of blood. The receptors were gathered from a woman aged 45-65 years with Graves' hyperthyroidism that later progressed to Graves' ophthalmopathy.

A word on this clonotype: It may be a read error: a sequence one base away is much more abundant. In nucleotides, the CDR3 is TGTGCCAGCAGTTTACGTGGGGCCAACGTCCTGACTTTC. Protein product: CASSLRGANVLTF. V is TRBV12-3 or TRBV12-4 and J is TRBJ2-6; D unclear. CDR3 size: 13 residues. Trimming left V 2 bases short and J 3 bases short, with 2 bases between.

For this clonotype: This may be a read error, as it is one base from a much larger clone. The chain uses TRBV3-1 and TRBJ1-3; D is possibly TRBD1 (5 bases). Trimming removed 0 bases from V and 4 bases from J, with 13 bases in between. The germline gives CDR1 LGHDT, CDR2 YNNKEL (reference sequence). This CDR3 spans 16 amino acids. The CDR3 region is CASSQDQGTPGNTIYF. The CDR3 DNA follows: TGTGCCAGCAGCCAAGATCAGGGTACGCCCGGAAACACCATATATTTT.

The chain couples TRBV2 to TRBJ1-5; D possibly corresponds to TRBD1 (5 bases). Germline V CDR1 and CDR2: SNHLY, FYNNEI. V was pared by 5 bases and J by 9 bases, with 14 bases between. This CDR3 region has 13 residues. DNA of the CDR3: TGTGCCAGCAGTTCCGGGGCCCGGGGGCCCCAGCATTTT. Translated, it gives CASSSGARGPQHF.

This clonotype was observed at least ten times. The chain employs TRBV3-1 and TRBJ2-3; D possibly corresponds to TRBD1 (6 bases). V lost 7 bases, J lost 2 bases, and 22 bases lay in between. The CDR3 consists of 17 residues. Germline CDR1 and CDR2: LGHDT and YNNKEL (reference sequence). CDR3 coding DNA: TGTGCCAGCACCAAAAGCCCGGACAGACCGTTCACAGATACGCAGTATTTT. Its translation is CASTKSPDRPFTDTQYF.

The gene calls are TRBV15 and TRBJ1-1, with D perhaps matching TRBD1 (6 bases). Trimming took off 4 bases at V and 4 bases at J, with 13 bases between the two ends. Germline V CDR1 and CDR2: LNHNV, YYDKDF (reference sequence). CDR3 length equals 14 residues. The CDR3 sequence: CATSTGAGGTEAFF. In DNA, the CDR3 is TGTGCCACCAGCACGGGGGCCGGGGGCACTGAAGCTTTCTTT. Using reference TRBV15 and TRBJ1-1 for the parts outside the CDR3, the full variable domain is DAMVIQNPRYQVTQFGKPVTLSCSQTLNHNVMYWYQQKSSQAPKLLFHYYDKDFNNEADTPDNFQSRRPNTSFCFLDIRSPGLGDTAMYLCATSTGAGGTEAFFGQGTRLTVV.

Ten or more counts support this clonotype. The chain's CDR3 is CASSWNMKALAGGEQYF. In nucleotides, the CDR3 is TGCGCCAGCAGCTGGAACATGAAGGCGCTAGCGGGGGGCGAGCAGTACTTC. The chain recombines TRBV5-1 with TRBJ2-7, with 11 positions matching TRBD2. This CDR3 is built from 17 residues. The germline CDR1 and CDR2 sequences are SGHRS and YFSETQ. V gave up 3 bases and J gave up 6 bases; unmatched junction bases: 14.

The rearrangement uses TRBV13 and TRBJ1-3; unclear D gene. This CDR3 is 14 amino acids long. V was clipped by 5 bases and J by 0 bases, with 8 bases between them. CDR1 is PRHDT, CDR2 FYEKMQ, per germline (reference sequence). The CDR3 sequence is CASSPRHSGNTIYF. The CDR3 DNA is TGTGCCAGCAGCCCCAGGCACTCTGGAAACACCATATATTTT. The entire variable domain, with the rest obtained from reference TRBV13 and TRBJ1-3, is as follows: AAGVIQSPRHLIKEKRETATLKCYPIPRHDTVYWYQQGPGQDPQFLISFYEKMQSDKGSIPDRFSAQQFSDYHSELNMSSLELGDSALYFCASSPRHSGNTIYFGEGSWLTVV.

V and J are TRBV9 and TRBJ2-3; no firm D call. CDR1 SGDLS and CDR2 YYNGEE come from the germline V gene. CDR3 length: 13 residues. V dropped 3 bases and J dropped 4 bases, with 9 bases sitting between them. Here the CDR3 DNA reads TGTGCCAGCAGCGCCGCCGTTGCAGATACGCAGTATTTT. Protein product: CASSAAVADTQYF.

The J gene is TRBJ2-2, the V gene TRBV2, with 9 nucleotides matching TRBD1. V was pared by 7 bases and J by 6 bases, with 9 bases of the junction left unmatched. CDR1 and CDR2 from the germline V gene are SNHLY and FYNNEI. There are 15 residues in the CDR3. CDR3 nucleotides: TGTGCCAGCACAAAAGGGACAGGGACGGCCGGGGAGCTGTTTTTT. This sequence encodes CASTKGTGTAGELFF.

This clonotype was seen more than once but under ten times. A much more abundant neighbour one base away suggests this may be a read error. The chain recombines TRBV12-3 or TRBV12-4 with TRBJ2-7; TRBD1 is a possible D gene (5 bases). The V and J ends lost 8 bases and 3 bases respectively, with 14 bases between them. The CDR3 is made up of 13 amino acids. The CDR3 nucleotides read TGTGCCAGCGGTCCAGACAGAGTCTACGAGCAGTACTTC. Encoded protein: CASGPDRVYEQYF.

This clonotype was found many times. This chain connects TRBV20-1 to TRBJ2-7; D ambiguous. V gave up 3 bases and J gave up 6 bases, with 15 bases separating them. This CDR3 comprises 13 residues. From germline, CDR1 is DFQATT and CDR2 SNEGSKA (reference sequence). The CDR3 nucleotides read TGCAGTGCTAGTGATTCACCGATGGGCGAGCAGTACTTC. Its protein is CSASDSPMGEQYF.

The V gene is TRBV5-5, the J gene TRBJ1-4; D is possibly TRBD1 (5 bases). The ends were cut back, 3 bases at V and 4 bases at J, with 10 bases in the middle. Germline V CDR1 and CDR2: SGHKS, YYEKEE (reference sequence). The CDR3 sequence is 14 residues long. The CDR3 loop is CASSSTAYNEKLFF. The CDR3 nucleotides are TGTGCCAGCAGCTCGACAGCCTATAATGAAAAACTGTTTTTT.

CDR3 nucleotide sequence: TGTGCCAGCAGCTTGGATCAGGGGGATGAAAAACTGTTTTTT. It is translated as CASSLDQGDEKLFF. The rearrangement joins TRBV11-2 to TRBJ1-4; TRBD1 agrees at 7 bases. Germline lookup yields CDR1 SGHAT and CDR2 FQNNGV. Trimming took 3 bases from V and 6 from J; bases not matched to a gene: 4. CDR3 length: 14 residues.

This clonotype has more than one count but fewer than ten. The V gene is TRBV6-2 or TRBV6-3, the J gene TRBJ2-2; D gene uncertain. With 6 bases removed from V and 6 bases from J, the gap between germline ends came to 14 bases. This CDR3 spans 14 amino acids. Germline V lookup: CDR1 MNHEY, CDR2 SVGEGT. The CDR3 here is CASRNPVRPGELFF. CDR3 DNA: TGTGCCAGCAGAAACCCGGTCCGGCCCGGGGAGCTGTTTTTT.

This chain links TRBV6-5 with TRBJ2-1; the D is unclear. The germline V and J ends were trimmed by 0 bases and 4 bases, with 10 bases remaining between them. CDR3 length: 15 residues. Germline loops: CDR1 MNHEY, CDR2 SVGAGI. As DNA, the CDR3 is TGTGCCAGCAGTTACTCTGGCGCGCGATACAATGAGCAGTTCTTC. It specifies CASSYSGARYNEQFF.

The chain combines TRBV12-3 or TRBV12-4 with TRBJ2-2; D not certain. The CDR3 covers 15 residues. Trimming left V 3 bases short and J 4 bases short, with 12 bases between. In DNA, the CDR3 is TGTGCCAGCAGTTTCCCCGGCACCGTCACCGGGGAGCTGTTTTTT. As protein: CASSFPGTVTGELFF.

This clonotype was observed a few times. The V gene is TRBV14, the J gene TRBJ2-2; D is uncertain. V shed 2 bases and J shed 4 bases, with 5 bases lying between them. CDR3 length equals 13 residues. Germline CDR1 and CDR2: SGHDN and FVKESK. CDR3 in DNA: TGTGCCAGCAGCCAATTAACCACCGGGGAGCTGTTTTTT. Amino acid sequence: CASSQLTTGELFF. Full variable domain (outside the CDR3, taken from reference TRBV14 and TRBJ2-2): EAGVTQFPSHSVIEKGQTVTLRCDPISGHDNLYWYRRVMGKEIKFLLHFVKESKQDESGMPNNRFLAERTGGTYSTLKVQPAELEDSGVYFCASSQLTTGELFFGEGSRLTVL.

This clonotype was found a few times. At one end the junction does not follow the germline gene, possibly because of a read error. The chain carries TRBV6-1 and TRBJ1-4; possible D gene TRBD1, 5 bases. This CDR3 is 17 amino acids long. Germline CDR1 MNHNS, CDR2 SASEGT. CDR3 nucleotides: TGTGCCGGCAGTGAAGCGGGACGAAGTGCAACTAATGAAAAACTGTTTTTT. It yields the protein CAGSEAGRSATNEKLFF.

This clonotype was seen repeatedly, ten times or more. The chain links TRBV3-1 to TRBJ1-1; D remains ambiguous. Germline V gene data show CDR1 as LGHDT and CDR2 as YNNKEL (reference sequence). CDR3 length equals 13 residues. Between the trimmed V and J ends, which lost 1 base and 11 bases, there was a span of 14 bases. CDR3: CASSQVASGLAFF. For the CDR3, the DNA is TGTGCCAGCAGCCAAGTAGCCAGCGGGTTGGCTTTCTTT. Full variable domain (outside the CDR3, taken from reference TRBV3-1 and TRBJ1-1): DTAVSQTPKYLVTQMGNDKSIKCEQNLGHDTMYWYKQDSKKFLKIMFSYNNKELIINETVPNRFSPKSPDKAHLNLHINSLELGDSAVYFCASSQVASGLAFFGQGTRLTVV.

In its sample, this clonotype was seen many times. This chain connects TRBV7-3 to TRBJ2-5; 7 bases map to TRBD1. Unmatched junction bases numbered 9, after V lost 0 bases and J lost 2 bases. Germline-derived CDR1 and CDR2 are SGHTA and FQGTGA. There are 17 residues in the CDR3. The DNA for the CDR3 is TGTGCCAGCAGCTTAACGATGGGACAGACTTGTCAAGAGACCCAGTACTTC. It translates to CASSLTMGQTCQETQYF.

This clonotype was seen at least ten times. The chain uses TRBV11-1 and TRBJ2-3, with D possibly being TRBD1 or TRBD2 (5 bases each). In germline, CDR1 is SGHAT, CDR2 FQDESV (reference sequence). Trimming pared 2 bases from V and 3 bases from J, leaving 12 bases between. The CDR3 extends over 15 amino acids. In DNA, the CDR3 is TGTGCCAGCAGCTTATCGGGGTGGGGGACAGATACGCAGTATTTT. Its protein is CASSLSGWGTDTQYF.

This clonotype is a singleton in its sample. The CDR3 DNA is TGCAGTGCTTGGGGGGCCGGGGGTACAGATACGCAGTATTTT. Protein sequence: CSAWGAGGTDTQYF. The gene calls are TRBV20-1 and TRBJ2-3; D assignment may be TRBD1 or TRBD2 (6 bases each). Trimming took 5 bases from V and 3 from J, leaving 15 bases between them. The germline V gene has CDR1 DFQATT and CDR2 SNEGSKA (reference sequence). This CDR3 is built from 14 residues.

The rearrangement joins TRBV20-1 to TRBJ1-5; TRBD1 agrees at 10 bases. Germline values: CDR1 DFQATT, CDR2 SNEGSKA (reference sequence). Trimming removed 5 bases from V and 2 bases from J; junction bases left unmatched: 6. The length of the CDR3 is 15 residues. CDR3 region: CSARDRGWRNQPQHF. The CDR3, as DNA: TGCAGTGCTCGGGACAGGGGCTGGCGCAATCAGCCCCAGCATTTT.

As regards this clonotype: The junction does not match germline at one end; this may be a read error. The V and J genes are TRBV7-7 and TRBJ2-2; tentative D call: TRBD1 (5 bases). The CDR3 consists of 15 residues. Germline assignment: CDR1 SSHAT and CDR2 FNYEAQ (reference sequence). CDR3 protein: CASSSDIPDTGELFF. The CDR3, as DNA: TGTGCTAGCAGCTCGGACATCCCGGACACCGGGGAGCTGTTTTTT.

This clonotype was seen ten or more times. The chain couples TRBV7-8 to TRBJ2-4; D is uncertain. Trimming removed 5 bases from V and 0 bases from J, with 17 bases in between. Germline V lookup: CDR1 SGHVS, CDR2 FQNEAQ. The CDR3 spans 17 residues. The CDR3 bases are TGTGCCAGCAGCCCCACCGGGCATGGGGTAGCCAAAAACATTCAGTACTTC. Its protein is CASSPTGHGVAKNIQYF.

The chain couples TRBV20-1 to TRBJ1-4, with 9 bases that match TRBD1. CDR3 length: 15 residues. Looked up from germline, CDR1 is DFQATT and CDR2 is SNEGSKA (reference sequence). J gave up 6 bases and V 1 base, and 6 bases lay outside the gene matches. CDR3 amino acids: CSARVPGQGDEKLFF. The CDR3 region has the DNA TGCAGTGCTAGAGTACCGGGACAGGGAGATGAAAAACTGTTTTTT.